Detailed here is one T cell receptor beta chain. This sample is drawn from a study of cytomegalovirus exposure and HLA in healthy donors. The PCR used 60 Vbeta and 13 Jbeta primers. Profiled with immunoSEQ multiplex PCR; TCRdb holds only in-frame clones, not every one. Of 40,000 or so clones in the sample, roughly three quarters were seen once. Sequencing was carried out using PBMCs. This sequence was found in a man in his forties in good health and CMV-seronegative.

CDR3 nucleotides: TGTGCCAGCTCGCAAATACAGGGCAGAGCAGATACGCAGTATTTT. This encodes CASSQIQGRADTQYF. The rearrangement links TRBV18 to TRBJ2-3; a weak D match, TRBD1 (6 bases). Germline CDR1 reads KGHSH; CDR2 reads LQKENI. The CDR3 loop spans 15 amino acids. Trimming pared 6 bases from V and 4 bases from J, leaving 17 bases between.